Listed here are 22 T cell receptor beta chains from one sample, sequenced in a study of cytomegalovirus exposure and HLA in healthy donors. Both 60 Vbeta primers and 13 Jbeta primers went into the PCR. Only in-frame clones appear in the TCRdb table, and some are missing; sequencing was by immunoSEQ multiplex PCR. The repertoire includes about 160,000 clones, around 80% of them detected once, and around 2.5% sits in the top ten. The material sequenced was PBMCs. The receptors shown here come from a female donor in good health and CMV-seronegative.

This sequence joins TRBV27 and TRBJ2-7, with 8 bases matching TRBD1. The ends lost 2 bases at V and 6 bases at J; junction bases unmatched: 9. Germline CDR1 and CDR2: MNHEY and SMNVEV (reference sequence). This CDR3 contains 15 residues. DNA for the CDR3: TGTGCCAGCAGTTTAAGTGCACAGGGGGTGGCCGAGCAGTACTTC. Its translation: CASSLSAQGVAEQYF.

The rearrangement joins TRBV5-8 to TRBJ1-1, with 7 positions matching TRBD1. The V segment lost 4 bases and the J segment 1 base; nucleotides outside the gene matches: 4. The CDR3 runs to 14 residues. The germline CDR1 and CDR2 sequences are SGHTS and YDEGEE. CDR3 coding DNA: TGTGCCAGCAGCGGAAGGACAGGGAACACTGAAGCTTTCTTT. Translating gives CASSGRTGNTEAFF.

V and J are TRBV30 and TRBJ1-5; a possible D gene is TRBD1 (5 bases). Germline assignment: CDR1 GTSNPN and CDR2 SVGIG (reference sequence). This CDR3 comprises 13 residues. V was shortened by 0 bases and J by 7 bases, with 10 bases between the two germline ends. CDR3 residues: CAWSVHTGQPQHF. DNA of the CDR3: TGTGCCTGGAGTGTACACACAGGCCAGCCCCAGCATTTT.

There are a few counts of this clone. The rearrangement links TRBV7-2 to TRBJ2-7; 10 bases match TRBD1. Germline V gene lookup returns CDR1 SGHTA and CDR2 FQGNSA. This CDR3 has 15 amino acids. The V segment lost 0 bases and the J segment 2 bases; nucleotides outside the gene matches: 1. CDR3 in amino acids: CASSLAGTGAYEQYF. As DNA, the CDR3 is TGTGCCAGCAGCTTAGCCGGGACAGGGGCCTACGAGCAGTACTTC.

This chain links TRBV27 with TRBJ1-1, with D maybe TRBD1 (5 bases). There are 16 residues in the CDR3. The germline V gene has CDR1 MNHEY and CDR2 SMNVEV (reference sequence). Trimming took off 10 bases at V and 5 bases at J, with 26 bases between the two ends. DNA of the CDR3: TGTGCCATCGCAGGAAGGGGTCATGGTCCCAGGACTGAAGCTTTCTTT. Its translation is CAIAGRGHGPRTEAFF.

J is TRBJ2-2 and V is TRBV25-1; 7 nucleotides line up with TRBD1. Unmatched junction bases numbered 5, after V lost 6 bases and J lost 7 bases. The CDR3 contains 13 residues. Germline V gene data show CDR1 as MGHDK and CDR2 as SYGVNS. The CDR3 nucleotides read TGTGCCAGCAGCGACAGGGATGTCGGGGAGCTGTTTTTT. Protein sequence: CASSDRDVGELFF.

The chain uses TRBV6-1 and TRBJ2-6; TRBD1 matches at 7 bases. The germline V gene encodes CDR1 MNHNS and CDR2 SASEGT. There are 15 residues in the CDR3. V lost 6 bases to trimming and J lost 4 bases; unmatched junction nucleotides: 6. The CDR3 here is CASRPQGSGANVLTF. For the CDR3, the DNA is TGTGCCAGCAGGCCACAGGGGTCAGGGGCCAACGTCCTGACTTTC.

The CDR3 reads CASSLGWGRVETQYF. For the CDR3, the DNA is TGTGCCAGCAGCTTAGGGTGGGGCCGGGTGGAGACCCAGTACTTC. V is TRBV7-9 and J is TRBJ2-5, with D maybe TRBD1 (5 bases). This CDR3 has 15 residues. The germline V gene has CDR1 SEHNR and CDR2 FQNEAQ (reference sequence). V lost 1 base and J 5 bases, leaving 14 bases between the germline ends. The full variable domain, with the rest looked up from reference TRBV7-9 and TRBJ2-5, is DTGVSQNPRHKITKRGQNVTFRCDPISEHNRLYWYRQTLGQGPEFLTYFQNEAQLEKSRLLSDRFSAERPKGSFSTLEIQRTEQGDSAMYLCASSLGWGRVETQYFGPGTRLLVL.

The chain employs TRBV2 and TRBJ2-1, with 8 bases fitting TRBD2. The CDR3 totals 15 residues. Germline CDR1 is SNHLY and CDR2 is FYNNEI. The trim removed 6 bases at V and 8 bases at J, leaving 12 bases unmatched. The DNA for the CDR3 is TGTGCCAGCAGGGAGGGGACTAGTCGCTTCCATGAGCAGTTCTTC. Amino acid sequence: CASREGTSRFHEQFF.

The chain is built from TRBV4-2 and TRBJ1-3, with D perhaps TRBD1 (6 bases). The germline CDR1 and CDR2 sequences are LGHNA and YNFKEQ. V was shortened by 0 bases and J by 3 bases, with 12 bases between the two germline ends. The CDR3 has 16 amino acids. In nucleotides, the CDR3 is TGTGCCAGCAGCCAAGAATCGGGGGGCCATGGAAACACCATATATTTT. It specifies CASSQESGGHGNTIYF.

The chain uses TRBV11-2 and TRBJ2-3, with a possible D match to TRBD2 (7 bases). CDR1 SGHAT and CDR2 FQNNGV come from the germline V gene. The CDR3 consists of 14 residues. The V and J ends lost 4 bases and 5 bases respectively, with 13 bases between them. The CDR3 bases are TGTGCCAGCAGCTCCAACGGGGGGCGAGATACGCAGTATTTT. Protein: CASSSNGGRDTQYF.

V usage is TRBV19 and J usage is TRBJ2-4, with 7 positions matching TRBD1. CDR1 is LNHDA, CDR2 SQIVND, per germline (reference sequence). The CDR3 loop spans 15 amino acids. Trimming took 7 bases from V and 0 from J; bases not matched to a gene: 6. The CDR3 DNA sequence: TGTGCCAGTACCCCGCAGGGGGTAGCCAAAAACATTCAGTACTTC. Amino acid sequence: CASTPQGVAKNIQYF.

The V and J genes are TRBV10-2 and TRBJ2-7; TRBD2 agrees at 15 bases. CDR3 length: 20 residues. Per germline, CDR1 WSHSY and CDR2 SAAADI. Trimming at V came to 6 bases and at J to 0 bases, leaving 15 bases not matched to a gene. As DNA, the CDR3 is TGCGCCAGCAGGCCCGCGGGACTAGCGGGGGGAAACTTAAGCTCCTACGAGCAGTACTTC. Translated: CASRPAGLAGGNLSSYEQYF.

The rearrangement links TRBV18 to TRBJ2-1, with 10 nucleotides matching TRBD1. In germline, CDR1 is KGHSH, CDR2 LQKENI. The CDR3 totals 20 residues. Unmatched junction bases numbered 14, after V lost 3 bases and J lost 0 bases. This chain's CDR3 is CASSPWGRQGALSSYNEQFF. In DNA form, the CDR3 reads TGTGCCAGCTCACCCTGGGGAAGACAGGGGGCCCTAAGCTCCTACAATGAGCAGTTCTTC. The full variable domain, its missing parts supplied by reference TRBV18 and TRBJ2-1, is NAGVMQNPRHLVRRRGQEARLRCSPMKGHSHVYWYRQLPEEGLKFMVYLQKENIIDESGMPKERFSAEFPKEGPSILRIQQVVRGDSAAYFCASSPWGRQGALSSYNEQFFGPGTRLTVL.

The rearrangement links TRBV6-5 to TRBJ1-2; the match to TRBD1 covers 9 bases. The germline V gene encodes CDR1 MNHEY and CDR2 SVGAGI. This CDR3 is built from 14 residues. V lost 6 bases to trimming and J lost 5 bases; unmatched junction nucleotides: 7. The CDR3: CASRPSGTGYGYTF. The CDR3 DNA is TGTGCCAGCAGGCCCAGCGGGACAGGGTATGGCTACACCTTC.

This chain links TRBV23-1 with TRBJ2-3, with 9 bases matching TRBD1. TRBV23-1 is filed as an ORF, its function uncertain. Trimming removed 7 bases from V and 6 bases from J; junction bases left unmatched: 11. There are 15 residues in the CDR3. The CDR3, as DNA: TGCGCCAGCACCATCTCCGGGACAGGGTACGATACGCAGTATTTT. Translating it yields CASTISGTGYDTQYF.

The table lists this clone with a count of one. This chain joins TRBV4-3 and TRBJ2-1; D is possibly TRBD2 (6 bases). Germline assignment: CDR1 LGHNA and CDR2 YSLEER. The CDR3 spans 15 residues. Deletions cut 1 base from V and 2 bases from J, with 9 bases between. The CDR3 protein is CASSQGRGPYNEQFF. The DNA of the CDR3 is TGCGCCAGCAGCCAAGGGAGGGGACCCTACAATGAGCAGTTCTTC.

The chain carries TRBV29-1 and TRBJ1-1; the match to TRBD1 covers 7 bases. V was pared by 2 bases and J by 2 bases, with 8 bases of the junction left unmatched. The CDR3 has 15 amino acids. Per the germline V gene, CDR1 is SQVTM and CDR2 is ANQGSEA. The CDR3: CSVEHRDSLNTEAFF. DNA for the CDR3: TGCAGCGTTGAACACCGGGACAGTCTTAACACTGAAGCTTTCTTT.

The chain employs TRBV27 and TRBJ2-1; 8 bases agree with TRBD2. The CDR3 totals 19 residues. Germline CDR1 reads MNHEY; CDR2 reads SMNVEV (reference sequence). V gave up 2 bases and J gave up 0 bases; unmatched junction bases: 12. The CDR3 DNA sequence: TGTGCCAGCAGTTTAGTGTCGCTAGCGGGCCCGAGCTCCTACAATGAGCAGTTCTTC. Translation: CASSLVSLAGPSSYNEQFF.

This clone has more than one count but fewer than ten. The chain joins TRBV6-5 to TRBJ1-2, with D unclear. The CDR3 covers 13 residues. CDR1 and CDR2 from the germline V gene are MNHEY and SVGAGI. V was clipped by 5 bases and J by 4 bases, with 11 bases between them. CDR3: CASSEAEFYGYTF. The CDR3 bases are TGTGCCAGCAGTGAAGCTGAGTTCTATGGCTACACCTTC.

The chain has TRBV19 and TRBJ1-3, with D possibly matching TRBD1 (5 bases). Trimming left V 7 bases short and J 4 bases short, with 8 bases between. The germline V gene encodes CDR1 LNHDA and CDR2 SQIVND (reference sequence). The CDR3 loop spans 12 amino acids. The chain's CDR3 is CASKTDGNTIYF. CDR3 DNA: TGTGCCAGTAAGACAGACGGAAACACCATATATTTT. The full variable domain, in which reference TRBV19 and TRBJ1-3 provide the parts outside the CDR3, is DGGITQSPKYLFRKEGQNVTLSCEQNLNHDAMYWYRQDPGQGLRLIYYSQIVNDFQKGDIAEGYSVSREKKESFPLTVTSAQKNPTAFYLCASKTDGNTIYFGEGSWLTVV.

The chain combines TRBV19 with TRBJ1-1; TRBD1 matches 8 bases. The germline CDR1 and CDR2 sequences are LNHDA and SQIVND (reference sequence). With 1 base clipped from V and 1 base from J, the junction kept 2 bases outside the gene matches. The CDR3 is made up of 15 amino acids. The CDR3 region is CASSIVTGGNTEAFF. The CDR3 nucleotides read TGTGCCAGTAGTATAGTTACAGGGGGGAACACTGAAGCTTTCTTT.